The 3 T cell receptor beta chains in this list originate from one sample, sequenced in a study of T cell responses to AZD1222 COVID-19 vaccine. The assay was immunoSEQ multiplex PCR, and TCRdb's table has in-frame clones only and misses some. The sample gives 55,000 to 65,000 clones, over 75% of which show up once; roughly 19% is in the top ten. Sample: peripheral blood, taken on day 0 of AZD1222 vaccination. These receptors all come from an adult in good health.

The chain uses TRBV28 and TRBJ1-2, with a tentative D call TRBD1 (5 bases). This CDR3 is 14 amino acids long. V shed 6 bases and J shed 8 bases, with 19 bases lying between them. Looked up from germline, CDR1 is MDHEN and CDR2 is SYDVKM. Here the CDR3 DNA reads TGTGCCAGCAGCCAACTCCCCCCAGGGCAAGGCTACACCTTC. This codes for CASSQLPPGQGYTF.

In nucleotides, the CDR3 is TGTGCCAGCAGACCCGCGGGCGGGGATGGCTACACCTTC. This sequence encodes CASRPAGGDGYTF. This chain connects TRBV28 to TRBJ1-2; D is unclear. Looked up from germline, CDR1 is MDHEN and CDR2 is SYDVKM. Trimming took 6 bases from V and 6 from J, leaving 14 bases between them. This CDR3 spans 13 amino acids.

The chain recombines TRBV9 with TRBJ1-3, with a tentative D call TRBD1 (6 bases). V gave up 3 bases and J gave up 2 bases, with 21 bases separating them. The CDR3 is made up of 18 amino acids. Germline loops: CDR1 SGDLS, CDR2 YYNGEE. The CDR3 is CASSGTAYGGPTGNTIYF. The CDR3 bases are TGTGCCAGCAGCGGGACAGCTTACGGAGGACCGACTGGAAACACCATATATTTT.